This T cell receptor beta chain was identified in a study of Graves' ophthalmopathy and Graves' hyperthyroidism. A note on this clonotype: The antigen is not known. A much larger clone is a single base away; this may be a read error.

Study findings and constraints: Separation of ophthalmopathy from stable hyperthyroidism was achieved by a 13-signature model, at about 91% sensitivity and roughly 81% specificity. Blood repertoires reportedly contained most expanded thyroid clonotypes above 0.001 frequency.

Amplification targeted the TCR beta CDR3 regions, with RNA transcripts as the source material. Second-round multiplex PCR came after a first-round RT-PCR that employed HTBI primers. TCRdb ran MiXCR on the multiplex PCR reads and lists one entry per CDR3 protein. The repertoire holds some 1.1 million distinct CDR3 sequences, with about 36% as singletons. This CDR3 region has 16 residues. Trimming cost V 7 bases and J 3 bases, with 21 bases left between them. The V gene's germline CDR1 is MNHNS and CDR2 SASEGT. Uncontrolled infections, other autoimmune diseases, pregnancy or lactation barred patients from enrollment.

Sequencing used peripheral blood or thyroid tissue (not recorded which). The sequence was obtained from an adult man with Graves' hyperthyroidism. The J gene is TRBJ1-2, the V gene TRBV6-1; the D gene is possibly TRBD1 (6 bases). CDR3 bases: TGTGCCAGCACCGTGAGCACGGGGGACATCGACTATGGCTACACCTTC. It encodes CASTVSTGDIDYGYTF.